This TCR beta chain is from a study of blood T cell repertoires in COVID-19. Study background: Some COVID-19 samples were acute and others convalescent; all came from the United States, Italy and Spain. The analysed material was cDNA or gDNA that came from T cells, B-cell-depleted T cells, or PBMCs.

The CDR3 is made up of 16 amino acids. Looked up from germline, CDR1 is MNHEY and CDR2 is SVGAGI. V was clipped by 0 bases and J by 4 bases, with 15 bases between them. In the original workflow: Quantification of nucleated cells was approximated via reference gene primer amplification. This table comes from immunoSEQ multiplex PCR, and its TCRdb copy is limited to in-frame clones, with some not included. V and J calls and clone size come straight from that table; D and trimming were deduced from the DNA. The sample holds hundreds of thousands of clones, 87% seen once. The sample taken for sequencing was peripheral blood. V gene TRBV6-5 combines with J gene TRBJ1-1; D may be TRBD1 (6 bases). The sequence came from a woman between 50 and 59 years old who had recovered from COVID-19. Here the CDR3 DNA reads TGTGCCAGCAGTTACTCGACTGGGGGAGGGGGCACTGAAGCTTTCTTT. This encodes CASSYSTGGGGTEAFF.